This T cell receptor beta chain derives from a study of blood T cell repertoires in COVID-19. Study in general: In each case, the material was cDNA or gDNA derived from T cells, B-cell-depleted T cells, or PBMCs.

Sequencing was performed with immunoSEQ multiplex PCR; in TCRdb, only in-frame clones are kept and a portion is missing. Of 130,000 or so clones listed, roughly four fifths are singletons. The ends lost 3 bases at V and 0 bases at J; junction bases unmatched: 7. This CDR3 has 18 amino acids. CDR1 and CDR2 from the germline V gene are MNHEY and SMNVEV (reference sequence). Participants reported their clinical history, and cohort assignment relied on those reports. The rearrangement joins TRBV27 to TRBJ2-3; 12 positions match TRBD2. The TCR sequence derives from a man aged 50 or older who had recovered from COVID-19. Input material: PBMCs or T cells enriched from blood (not recorded which). This CDR3 is CASSFTTLAGGSTDTQYF. For the CDR3, the DNA is TGTGCCAGCAGTTTTACGACTCTAGCGGGGGGGAGCACAGATACGCAGTATTTT.